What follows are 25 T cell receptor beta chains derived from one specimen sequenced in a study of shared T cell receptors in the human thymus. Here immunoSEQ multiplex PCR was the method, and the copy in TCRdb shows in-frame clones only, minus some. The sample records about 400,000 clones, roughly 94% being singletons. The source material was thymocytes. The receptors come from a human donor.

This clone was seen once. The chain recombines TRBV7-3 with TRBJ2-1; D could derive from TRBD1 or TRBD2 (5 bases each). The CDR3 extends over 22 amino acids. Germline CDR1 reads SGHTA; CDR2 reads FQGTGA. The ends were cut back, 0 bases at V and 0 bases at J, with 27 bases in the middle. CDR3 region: CASSLTAGTVLSIGSSYNEQFF. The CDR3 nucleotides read TGTGCCAGCAGCTTAACGGCAGGGACGGTGCTATCGATTGGGAGCTCCTACAATGAGCAGTTCTTC.

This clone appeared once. The CDR3 is CASSFGTSGKDAYEQYF. CDR3 in DNA: TGTGCCAGCAGCTTTGGGACTAGCGGAAAAGATGCCTACGAGCAGTACTTC. This chain links TRBV7-2 with TRBJ2-7; TRBD2 matches at 11 bases. The germline gives CDR1 SGHTA, CDR2 FQGNSA. J gave up 2 bases and V 3 bases, and 9 bases lay outside the gene matches. The CDR3 totals 17 residues. The full variable domain, its missing parts supplied by reference TRBV7-2 and TRBJ2-7, is GAGVSQSPSNKVTEKGKDVELRCDPISGHTALYWYRQSLGQGLEFLIYFQGNSAPDKSGLPSDRFSAERTGGSVSTLTIQRTQQEDSAVYLCASSFGTSGKDAYEQYFGPGTRLTVT.

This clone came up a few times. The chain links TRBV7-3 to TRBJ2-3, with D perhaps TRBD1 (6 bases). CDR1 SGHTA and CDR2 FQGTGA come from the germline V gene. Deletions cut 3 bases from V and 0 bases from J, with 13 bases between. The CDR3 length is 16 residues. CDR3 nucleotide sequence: TGTGCCAGCAGCTTCCCGGGACACCGGAGCACAGATACGCAGTATTTT. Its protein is CASSFPGHRSTDTQYF. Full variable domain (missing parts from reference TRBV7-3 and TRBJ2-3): GAGVSQTPSNKVTEKGKYVELRCDPISGHTALYWYRQSLGQGPEFLIYFQGTGAADDSGLPNDRFFAVRPEGSVSTLKIQRTERGDSAVYLCASSFPGHRSTDTQYFGPGTRLTVL.

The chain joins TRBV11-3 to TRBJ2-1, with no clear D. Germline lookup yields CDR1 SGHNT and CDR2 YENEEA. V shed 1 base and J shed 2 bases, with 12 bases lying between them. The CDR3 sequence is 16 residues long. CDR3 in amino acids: CASSLGSGLTYNEQFF. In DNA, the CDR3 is TGTGCCAGCAGCTTAGGGTCGGGCTTAACCTACAATGAGCAGTTCTTC.

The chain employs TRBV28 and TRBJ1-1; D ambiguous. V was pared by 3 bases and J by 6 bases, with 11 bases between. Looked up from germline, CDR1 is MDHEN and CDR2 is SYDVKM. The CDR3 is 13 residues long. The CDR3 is CASSLGGSAEAFF. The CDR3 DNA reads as TGTGCCAGCAGTTTGGGAGGTTCCGCTGAAGCTTTCTTT.

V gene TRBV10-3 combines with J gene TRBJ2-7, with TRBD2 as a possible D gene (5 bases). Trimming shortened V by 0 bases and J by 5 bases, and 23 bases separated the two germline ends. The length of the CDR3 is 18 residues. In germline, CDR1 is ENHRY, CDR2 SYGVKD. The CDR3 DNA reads TGTGCCATCAGTGAGTCGATATATTGGGCGGCCTGGGAGAACGAGCAGTACTTC. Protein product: CAISESIYWAAWENEQYF.

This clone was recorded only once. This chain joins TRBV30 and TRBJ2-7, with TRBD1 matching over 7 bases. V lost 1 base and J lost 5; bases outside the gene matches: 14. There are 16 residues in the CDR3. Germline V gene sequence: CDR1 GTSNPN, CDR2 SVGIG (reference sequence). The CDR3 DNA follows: TGTGCCTGGAGTGCCCCACAGGGGCAGGTTCCCCACGAGCAGTACTTC. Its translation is CAWSAPQGQVPHEQYF.

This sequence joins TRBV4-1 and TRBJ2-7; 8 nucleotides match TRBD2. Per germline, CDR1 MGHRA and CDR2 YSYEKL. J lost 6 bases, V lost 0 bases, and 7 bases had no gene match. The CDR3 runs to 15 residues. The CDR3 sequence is CASSQDTGGVLEQYF. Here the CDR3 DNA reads TGCGCCAGCAGCCAAGATACGGGAGGGGTTCTCGAGCAGTACTTC.

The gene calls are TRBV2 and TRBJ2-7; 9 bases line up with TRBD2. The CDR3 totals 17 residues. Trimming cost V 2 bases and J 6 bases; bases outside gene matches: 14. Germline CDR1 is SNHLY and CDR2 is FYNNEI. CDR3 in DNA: TGTGCCAGCAGTGAATTTTTGACTAGCGGCCCCGTGATCGAGCAGTACTTC. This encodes CASSEFLTSGPVIEQYF. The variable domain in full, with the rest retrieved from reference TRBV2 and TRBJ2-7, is EPEVTQTPSHQVTQMGQEVILRCVPISNHLYFYWYRQILGQKVEFLVSFYNNEISEKSEIFDDQFSVERPDGSNFTLKIRSTKLEDSAMYFCASSEFLTSGPVIEQYFGPGTRLTVT.

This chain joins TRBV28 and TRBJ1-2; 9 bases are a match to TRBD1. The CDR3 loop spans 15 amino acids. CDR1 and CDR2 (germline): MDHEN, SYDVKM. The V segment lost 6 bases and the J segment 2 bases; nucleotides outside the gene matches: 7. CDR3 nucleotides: TGTGCCAGCAGCCTATACAGGGGGCGCAACTATGGCTACACCTTC. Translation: CASSLYRGRNYGYTF.

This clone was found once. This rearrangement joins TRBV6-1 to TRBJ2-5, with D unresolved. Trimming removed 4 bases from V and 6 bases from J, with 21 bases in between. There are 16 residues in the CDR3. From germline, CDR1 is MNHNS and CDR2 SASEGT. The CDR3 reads CASSGLTGSLPQTQYF. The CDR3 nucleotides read TGTGCCAGCAGTGGATTGACTGGATCTTTGCCGCAGACCCAGTACTTC.

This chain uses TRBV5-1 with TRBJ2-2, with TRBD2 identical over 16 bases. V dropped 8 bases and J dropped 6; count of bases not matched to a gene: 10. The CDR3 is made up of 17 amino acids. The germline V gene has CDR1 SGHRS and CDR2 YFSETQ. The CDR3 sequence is CASTGTSGRGGSGELFF. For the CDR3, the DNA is TGCGCCAGTACCGGGACTAGCGGGAGGGGAGGTTCCGGGGAGCTGTTTTTT.

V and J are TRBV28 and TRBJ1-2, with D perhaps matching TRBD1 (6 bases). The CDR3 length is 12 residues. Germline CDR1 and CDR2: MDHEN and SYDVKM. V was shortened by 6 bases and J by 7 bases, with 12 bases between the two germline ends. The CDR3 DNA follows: TGTGCCAGCAGCTCTTCAGGGGTTGGCTACACCTTC. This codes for CASSSSGVGYTF.

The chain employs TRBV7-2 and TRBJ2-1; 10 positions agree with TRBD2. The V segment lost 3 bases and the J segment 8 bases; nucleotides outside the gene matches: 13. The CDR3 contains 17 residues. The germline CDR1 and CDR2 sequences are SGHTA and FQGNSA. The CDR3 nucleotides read TGTGCCAGCAGCTTTCCTCTCCAGCGGGAGGGTGTCGATGAGCAGTTCTTC. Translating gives CASSFPLQREGVDEQFF.

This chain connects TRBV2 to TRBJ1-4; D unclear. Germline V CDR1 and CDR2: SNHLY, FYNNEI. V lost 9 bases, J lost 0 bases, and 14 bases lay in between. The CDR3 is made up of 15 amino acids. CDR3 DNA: TGTGCCAGTCACCGCGTCCCCGCAACTAATGAAAAACTGTTTTTT. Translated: CASHRVPATNEKLFF.

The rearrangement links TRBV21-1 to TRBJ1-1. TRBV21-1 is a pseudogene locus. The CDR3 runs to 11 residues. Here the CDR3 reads CADGGNTEAFF. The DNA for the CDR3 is TGTGCCGATGGGGGAAACACTGAAGCTTTCTTT.

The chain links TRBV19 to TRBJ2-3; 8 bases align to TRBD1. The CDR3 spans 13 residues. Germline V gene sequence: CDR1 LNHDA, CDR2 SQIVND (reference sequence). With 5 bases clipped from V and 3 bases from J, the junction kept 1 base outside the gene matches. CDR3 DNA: TGTGCCAGTAGTGGGACAGGAACAGATACGCAGTATTTT. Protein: CASSGTGTDTQYF.

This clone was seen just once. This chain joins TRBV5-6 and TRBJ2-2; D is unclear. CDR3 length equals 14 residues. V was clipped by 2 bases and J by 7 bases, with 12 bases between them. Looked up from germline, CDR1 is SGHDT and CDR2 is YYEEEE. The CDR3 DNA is TGTGCCAGCAGCTTAGGTAATAGAATCGGGGAGCTGTTTTTT. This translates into CASSLGNRIGELFF.

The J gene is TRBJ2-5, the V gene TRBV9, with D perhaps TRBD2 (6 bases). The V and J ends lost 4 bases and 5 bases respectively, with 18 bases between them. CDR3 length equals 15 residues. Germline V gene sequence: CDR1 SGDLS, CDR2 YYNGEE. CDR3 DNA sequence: TGTGCCAGCAGCTCGGGCGGCGGGGAAGGGGAGACCCAGTACTTC. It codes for CASSSGGGEGETQYF.

The CDR3 DNA is TGCGCCAGCAGCGACATGTTACAGGGGTCCTATGGCTACACCTTC. Amino acids: CASSDMLQGSYGYTF. The rearrangement uses TRBV5-1 and TRBJ1-2; 7 bases line up with TRBD1. Germline lookup yields CDR1 SGHRS and CDR2 YFSETQ. Trimming cost V 4 bases and J 4 bases; bases outside gene matches: 10. The CDR3 totals 15 residues. The full variable domain, rest sourced from reference TRBV5-1 and TRBJ1-2, is KAGVTQTPRYLIKTRGQQVTLSCSPISGHRSVSWYQQTPGQGLQFLFEYFSETQRNKGNFPGRFSGRQFSNSRSEMNVSTLELGDSALYLCASSDMLQGSYGYTFGSGTRLTVV.

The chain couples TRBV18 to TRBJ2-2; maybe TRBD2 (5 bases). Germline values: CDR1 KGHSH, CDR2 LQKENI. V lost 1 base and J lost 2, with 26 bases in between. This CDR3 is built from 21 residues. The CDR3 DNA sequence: TGTGCCAGCTCACCACGAAAAGAGAGGGTTTACCTAGTAGGAAACACCGGGGAGCTGTTTTTT. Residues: CASSPRKERVYLVGNTGELFF.

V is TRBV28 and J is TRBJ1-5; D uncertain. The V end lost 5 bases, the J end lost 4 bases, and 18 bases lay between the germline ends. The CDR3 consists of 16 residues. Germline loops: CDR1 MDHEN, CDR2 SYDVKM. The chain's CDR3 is CASSPRGIFLNQPQHF. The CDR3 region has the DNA TGTGCCAGCAGTCCACGTGGGATCTTTCTGAATCAGCCCCAGCATTTT.

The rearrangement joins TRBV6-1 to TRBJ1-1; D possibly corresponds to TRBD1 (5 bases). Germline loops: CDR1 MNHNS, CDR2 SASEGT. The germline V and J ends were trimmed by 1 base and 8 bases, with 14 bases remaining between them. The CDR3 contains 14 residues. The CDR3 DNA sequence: TGTGCCAGCAGTGAAGGGCCCAGGGCAAAGGAAGCTTTCTTT. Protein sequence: CASSEGPRAKEAFF.

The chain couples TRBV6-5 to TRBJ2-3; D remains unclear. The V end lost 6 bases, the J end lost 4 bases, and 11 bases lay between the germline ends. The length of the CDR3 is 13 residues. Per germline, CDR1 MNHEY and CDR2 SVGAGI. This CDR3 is CASSPAVADTQYF. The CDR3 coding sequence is TGTGCCAGCAGCCCCGCTGTGGCAGATACGCAGTATTTT.

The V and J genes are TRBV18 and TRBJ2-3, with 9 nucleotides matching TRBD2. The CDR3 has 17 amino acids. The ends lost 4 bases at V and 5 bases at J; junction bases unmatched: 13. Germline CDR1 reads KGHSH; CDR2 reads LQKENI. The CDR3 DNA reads TGTGCCAGCTCACGTCCCCCGAAGCGGGAGGTCCAAGATACGCAGTATTTT. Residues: CASSRPPKREVQDTQYF.